This note documents a single T cell receptor beta chain sequence. Its target is not known. Trimming removed 0 bases at V and 6 bases at J, with 15 bases between. Per the germline V gene, CDR1 is SGDLS and CDR2 is YYNGEE. This CDR3 has 15 amino acids. Only in-frame clones appear in the TCRdb table, and some are missing; sequencing was by immunoSEQ multiplex PCR. This table holds some 130,000 clones, 93% found once. The data are from a study of T cell responses to AZD1222 COVID-19 vaccine. Study details: Second-dose timings of about 4 or about 12 weeks were pooled. General study findings and limits: Nearly half of spike-specific TCRs reportedly target variant regions that are unmutated in the B.1.351 and B.1.1.7 variants.

The input for sequencing was peripheral blood, taken on day 0 of AZD1222 vaccination. The sequence was obtained from an adult in good health. The chain is built from TRBV9 and TRBJ1-1; D remains ambiguous. Written as DNA, the CDR3 is TGTGCCAGCAGCGTAGATACGAGTTTGATCGCTGAAGCTTTCTTT. It yields the protein CASSVDTSLIAEAFF.